Listed below are T cell receptor beta chains from one sample, sequenced in a study of spatial heterogeneity in lung cancer. MiXCR was run by TCRdb on the 5' RACE reads, yielding one entry per CDR3 protein. The sample yields roughly 50,000 distinct CDR3 sequences, approximately 7.6% seen once. This specimen was PBMCs, taken at surgery. These TCRs come from a female donor with early-stage non-small cell lung cancer. CDR3s leave out the opening cysteine and the closing phenylalanine or tryptophan.

v_call	j_call	cdr3_aa
TRBV6-2/TRBV6-3	TRBJ2-1	ASSYGVNEQF
TRBV5-1	TRBJ2-2	ASSLPGTGELF
TRBV10-1	TRBJ2-2	ASSPQGRTGELF
TRBV11-2	TRBJ1-2	ASSLTGDYGYT
TRBV6-5	TRBJ1-4	ASSIQRSNEKLF
TRBV6-5	TRBJ2-1	ASARGLPPEQF
TRBV4-2	TRBJ2-7	ASSQEGYEQY
TRBV28	TRBJ2-3	ASSLTPGGPGTQY
TRBV5-1	TRBJ2-1	ASSFISGGADEQF
TRBV20-1	TRBJ2-7	SARGRGQYYEQY
TRBV9	TRBJ2-3	ASSVEGREIDTQY
TRBV11-1	TRBJ2-1	ASSLVVAYVFDEQF
TRBV15	TRBJ2-7	ATSRDTGGFSYEQY
TRBV6-2/TRBV6-3	TRBJ1-4	ASSSTGLRLANEKLF
TRBV5-1	TRBJ1-2	ASSLDEQGGDNYGYT
TRBV23-1	TRBJ2-2	ASSPQGTDGELF
TRBV20-1	TRBJ2-3	SATPVTDTQY
TRBV29-1	TRBJ2-5	SASPGRPGETQY
TRBV7-8	TRBJ2-7	GSSLAGYSYEQY
TRBV4-3	TRBJ1-5	ASSQETAGNQPQH
TRBV13	TRBJ2-1	ASSLLLTPQF
TRBV6-2/TRBV6-3	TRBJ1-1	ASSPHRQQNTEAF
TRBV27	TRBJ2-3	ASRSGGAGTDTQY
TRBV10-3	TRBJ1-4	AISEPTTAVREKLF
TRBV6-2/TRBV6-3	TRBJ2-2	ASKRVNTGELF
TRBV30	TRBJ2-6	AWSGQGSSGANVLT
TRBV20-1	TRBJ1-6	SARDRRGSGNSPLH
TRBV6-2/TRBV6-3	TRBJ1-6	ASSRTGVGGPLH
TRBV20-1	TRBJ2-1	SASGSGGTYNEQF
TRBV6-5	TRBJ2-1	ASSRGSQNEQF
TRBV5-6	TRBJ2-3	ASSHRDRAMYTQY
TRBV10-3	TRBJ1-1	AIRQGDTEAF
TRBV18	TRBJ2-5	ASSLTRDRGLETQY
TRBV4-2	TRBJ1-6	ASRPGGGVVSPLH